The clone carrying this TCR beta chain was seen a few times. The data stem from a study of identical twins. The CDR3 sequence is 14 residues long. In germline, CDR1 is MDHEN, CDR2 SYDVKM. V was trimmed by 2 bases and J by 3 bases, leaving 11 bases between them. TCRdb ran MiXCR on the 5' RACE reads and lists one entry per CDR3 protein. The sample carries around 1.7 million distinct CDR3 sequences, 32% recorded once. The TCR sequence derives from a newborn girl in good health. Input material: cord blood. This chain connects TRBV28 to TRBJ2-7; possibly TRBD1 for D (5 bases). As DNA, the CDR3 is TGTGCCAGCAGTTTACCAGGGATAGGCTACGAGCAGTACTTC. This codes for CASSLPGIGYEQYF.